The rows below give T cell receptor beta chains drawn from one sample of a study of a mutant IDH1 vaccine in newly diagnosed glioma. TCRdb's copy holds only in-frame clones and misses some; the assay was immunoSEQ multiplex PCR. In the table there are 95,000 to 100,000 clones, about 90% of which are singletons. Sequenced material: PBMCs, taken from a glioma patient treated with radiotherapy, temozolomide or both. Receptors originate from a woman aged 45-60 years with glioma. The CDR3 runs from the conserved cysteine through the conserved F or W. D genes are given only for firm matches. Rows may omit the clone size; those that give it use once, few, many or a size class.

v_gene: TRBV28; j_gene: TRBJ2-5; abundance: NA; d_gene: NA; CDR3nt: TGTGCCAGCAGTTTATACCAGGGGGAGACCCAGTACTTC; CDR3aa: CASSLYQGETQYF
v_gene: TRBV19; j_gene: TRBJ2-5; abundance: few; d_gene: NA; CDR3nt: TGTGCCAGTAGTATAGGCTTGGGGCTTCGGGAGACCCAGTACTTC; CDR3aa: CASSIGLGLRETQYF
v_gene: TRBV18; j_gene: TRBJ2-7; abundance: once; d_gene: TRBD2; CDR3nt: TGTGCCAGCTCACGGGGACTAACCTCCTACGAGCAGTACTTC; CDR3aa: CASSRGLTSYEQYF
v_gene: TRBV5-6; j_gene: TRBJ1-5; abundance: once; d_gene: NA; CDR3nt: TGTGCCAGCAGCTTTTACAGTGGCAATCAGCCCCAGCATTTT; CDR3aa: CASSFYSGNQPQHF
v_gene: TRBV5-4; j_gene: TRBJ2-3; abundance: NA; d_gene: TRBD2; CDR3nt: TGTGCCAGCAGCTTGGGAGGGACTAGCGGGATTGCTACGCAGTATTTT; CDR3aa: CASSLGGTSGIATQYF
v_gene: TRBV5-1; j_gene: TRBJ2-5; abundance: NA; d_gene: NA; CDR3nt: TGCGCCAGCAGCTTCGACAGAGAGACCCAGTACTTC; CDR3aa: CASSFDRETQYF
v_gene: TRBV2; j_gene: TRBJ2-7; abundance: NA; d_gene: NA; CDR3nt: TGTGCCAGCAGTGAAGCGCACGGGGAGCAGTACTTC; CDR3aa: CASSEAHGEQYF
v_gene: TRBV28; j_gene: TRBJ1-2; abundance: NA; d_gene: TRBD1; CDR3nt: TGTGCCAGCAGTCTTGGACAGGGCTATGGCTACACCTTC; CDR3aa: CASSLGQGYGYTF
v_gene: TRBV27; j_gene: TRBJ1-5; abundance: NA; d_gene: NA; CDR3nt: TGTGCCAGCAGTTTGGAGGGATTTAGCAATCAGCCCCAGCATTTT; CDR3aa: CASSLEGFSNQPQHF
v_gene: TRBV19; j_gene: TRBJ1-6; abundance: NA; d_gene: TRBD1; CDR3nt: TGTGCCAGTAGCCGGGACAGGGGGAGCTCCTATAATTCACCCCTCCACTTT; CDR3aa: CASSRDRGSSYNSPLHF
v_gene: TRBV6-6; j_gene: TRBJ2-5; abundance: NA; d_gene: NA; CDR3nt: TGTGCCAGCACTCTTACCGGGGGGCTAGCGATAGAGACCCAGTACTTC; CDR3aa: CASTLTGGLAIETQYF
v_gene: TRBV13; j_gene: TRBJ1-4; abundance: NA; d_gene: NA; CDR3nt: TGTGCCAGCAGCCGAAGGTCAACTAATGAAAAACTGTTTTTT; CDR3aa: CASSRRSTNEKLFF
v_gene: TRBV18; j_gene: TRBJ2-7; abundance: NA; d_gene: NA; CDR3nt: TGTGCCAGCTCACCACAGAGTAGAGATCCCGAGCAGTACTTC; CDR3aa: CASSPQSRDPEQYF
v_gene: TRBV6-1; j_gene: TRBJ2-7; abundance: NA; d_gene: TRBD2; CDR3nt: TGTGCCAGCAGTGTTCCTAGCGGCTACGAGCAGTACTTC; CDR3aa: CASSVPSGYEQYF
v_gene: TRBV6-4; j_gene: TRBJ1-1; abundance: NA; d_gene: NA; CDR3nt: TGTGCCAGAGATCCCCCCCAGGTTGCGACTGAAGCTTTCTTT; CDR3aa: CARDPPQVATEAFF
v_gene: TRBV10-2; j_gene: TRBJ2-5; abundance: NA; d_gene: TRBD2; CDR3nt: TGCGCCAGCAGACCCGGGGGGAACCAAGAGACCCAGTACTTC; CDR3aa: CASRPGGNQETQYF
v_gene: TRBV7-9; j_gene: TRBJ2-5; abundance: NA; d_gene: NA; CDR3nt: TGTGCCAGCAGCTTACCGTTGTGGCAGCAAGAGACCCAGTACTTC; CDR3aa: CASSLPLWQQETQYF
v_gene: TRBV7-9; j_gene: TRBJ1-3; abundance: NA; d_gene: NA; CDR3nt: TGTGCCAGCAGGGGGTGGGGGACAACTGGAAACACCATATATTTT; CDR3aa: CASRGWGTTGNTIYF
v_gene: TRBV19; j_gene: TRBJ1-1; abundance: NA; d_gene: TRBD1; CDR3nt: TGTGCCAGCAAGGGACAGTCCATGAACACTGAAGCTTTCTTT; CDR3aa: CASKGQSMNTEAFF
v_gene: TRBV28; j_gene: TRBJ2-1; abundance: NA; d_gene: NA; CDR3nt: TGTGCCAGCAGTCTCGGAACTAGCCGCAATGAGCAGTTCTTC; CDR3aa: CASSLGTSRNEQFF
v_gene: TRBV7-8; j_gene: TRBJ2-5; abundance: NA; d_gene: NA; CDR3nt: TGTGCCAGCAGCTCCATTGCCGCGGAGACCCAGTACTTC; CDR3aa: CASSSIAAETQYF
v_gene: TRBV15; j_gene: TRBJ1-1; abundance: NA; d_gene: NA; CDR3nt: TGTGCCACCAGCAGCGGAATGAACACTGAAGCTTTCTTT; CDR3aa: CATSSGMNTEAFF
v_gene: TRBV7-3; j_gene: TRBJ2-1; abundance: NA; d_gene: TRBD2; CDR3nt: TGTGCCAGCAGCTTATCTAGCGGGGGTGAGCAGTTCTTC; CDR3aa: CASSLSSGGEQFF
v_gene: TRBV30; j_gene: TRBJ2-7; abundance: NA; d_gene: NA; CDR3nt: TGTGCCTGGAGTTGGTCTTACGGCTACGAGCAGTACTTC; CDR3aa: CAWSWSYGYEQYF
v_gene: TRBV28; j_gene: TRBJ2-1; abundance: NA; d_gene: NA; CDR3nt: TGTGCCAGCAGTTCCTTGATTAAGACCCTCTCCTACAATGAGCAGTTCTTC; CDR3aa: CASSSLIKTLSYNEQFF
v_gene: TRBV7-9; j_gene: TRBJ2-3; abundance: NA; d_gene: NA; CDR3nt: TGTGCCAGCAGCTTAGCGCGACGGCACCCCTACACAGATACGCAGTATTTT; CDR3aa: CASSLARRHPYTDTQYF
v_gene: TRBV7-8; j_gene: TRBJ2-2; abundance: NA; d_gene: NA; CDR3nt: TGTGCCAGCAGCTTAGGGGACGCCACAGGGGAGCTGTTTTTT; CDR3aa: CASSLGDATGELFF
v_gene: TRBV19; j_gene: TRBJ2-1; abundance: NA; d_gene: TRBD1; CDR3nt: TGTGCCAGTGTCCGGGGACAGGGGCAGAATGAGCAGTTCTTC; CDR3aa: CASVRGQGQNEQFF
v_gene: TRBV9; j_gene: TRBJ2-2; abundance: NA; d_gene: TRBD2; CDR3nt: TGTGCCAGCAGCGCCAAGTTGGGCGGCGGGAGGAACACCGGGGAGCTGTTTTTT; CDR3aa: CASSAKLGGGRNTGELFF
v_gene: TRBV7-2; j_gene: TRBJ2-5; abundance: NA; d_gene: TRBD1; CDR3nt: TGTGCCAGCAGCCCCCTCGGGCTCAGGGGGAACCAAGAGACCCAGTACTTC; CDR3aa: CASSPLGLRGNQETQYF
v_gene: TRBV5-1; j_gene: TRBJ1-5; abundance: NA; d_gene: NA; CDR3nt: TGCGCCAGCCCCAACGGGCGGTTTAGTCAGCCCCAGCATTTT; CDR3aa: CASPNGRFSQPQHF
v_gene: TRBV18; j_gene: TRBJ2-5; abundance: NA; d_gene: NA; CDR3nt: TGTGCCAGCTCACCACCGAGGTTCCAAGAGACCCAGTACTTC; CDR3aa: CASSPPRFQETQYF
v_gene: TRBV5-4; j_gene: TRBJ2-1; abundance: NA; d_gene: TRBD2; CDR3nt: TGTGCCAGCAGCGCAGCGGGAGGGCCCGACAATGAGCAGTTCTTC; CDR3aa: CASSAAGGPDNEQFF
v_gene: TRBV4-1; j_gene: TRBJ2-7; abundance: NA; d_gene: NA; CDR3nt: TGCGCCAGCAGCCAAGATTTCCGGTACGAGCAGTACTTC; CDR3aa: CASSQDFRYEQYF
v_gene: TRBV7-9; j_gene: TRBJ2-3; abundance: NA; d_gene: NA; CDR3nt: TGTGCCAGCAGCCCTACGACTGGCACAGATACGCAGTATTTT; CDR3aa: CASSPTTGTDTQYF
v_gene: TRBV6-5; j_gene: TRBJ1-4; abundance: NA; d_gene: NA; CDR3nt: TGTGCCAGCAGACCCGGACACAGTAGAAATGAAAAACTGTTTTTT; CDR3aa: CASRPGHSRNEKLFF
v_gene: TRBV5-6; j_gene: TRBJ2-7; abundance: NA; d_gene: TRBD1; CDR3nt: TGTGCCAGCAGCCTGAACAGGGGTTACGAGCAGTACTTC; CDR3aa: CASSLNRGYEQYF
v_gene: TRBV6-6; j_gene: TRBJ2-7; abundance: NA; d_gene: TRBD1; CDR3nt: TGTGCCAGCAAAGGGACAGGGCTATACTACGAGCAGTACTTC; CDR3aa: CASKGTGLYYEQYF
v_gene: TRBV9; j_gene: TRBJ2-3; abundance: NA; d_gene: NA; CDR3nt: TGTGCCAGCAGCACGCCCGGACCCCGAGCAACAGATACGCAGTATTTT; CDR3aa: CASSTPGPRATDTQYF
v_gene: TRBV28; j_gene: TRBJ2-7; abundance: NA; d_gene: TRBD1; CDR3nt: TGTGCCAGCAGTTTACTAGGACAGGGGCCCTCCGAGCAGTACTTC; CDR3aa: CASSLLGQGPSEQYF
v_gene: TRBV10-3; j_gene: TRBJ1-1; abundance: NA; d_gene: TRBD1; CDR3nt: TGTGCCATCAGTGAACAGGGGATGAACACTGAAGCTTTCTTT; CDR3aa: CAISEQGMNTEAFF
v_gene: TRBV9; j_gene: TRBJ2-1; abundance: few; d_gene: NA; CDR3nt: TGTGCCAGCTCCGACTCGTACAATGAGCAGTTCTTC; CDR3aa: CASSDSYNEQFF
v_gene: TRBV2; j_gene: TRBJ1-4; abundance: NA; d_gene: TRBD1; CDR3nt: TGTGCCAGCACGGGACAGGGGGCGGATGAAAAACTGTTTTTT; CDR3aa: CASTGQGADEKLFF
v_gene: TRBV6-5; j_gene: TRBJ1-1; abundance: NA; d_gene: TRBD1; CDR3nt: TGTGCCAGCAGTTACGGACAGGGGATGAACACTGAAGCTTTCTTT; CDR3aa: CASSYGQGMNTEAFF
v_gene: TRBV2; j_gene: TRBJ2-7; abundance: NA; d_gene: TRBD2; CDR3nt: TGTGCCAGCATCGGGACTAACTACGAGCAGTACTTC; CDR3aa: CASIGTNYEQYF
v_gene: TRBV19; j_gene: TRBJ1-2; abundance: once; d_gene: NA; CDR3nt: TGTGCCAGTCGCCCGTTAACTAATTATGGCTACACCTTC; CDR3aa: CASRPLTNYGYTF
v_gene: TRBV19; j_gene: TRBJ1-1; abundance: few; d_gene: NA; CDR3nt: TGTGCCAGTACTACGGAACGGGAAGCTGAAGCTTTCTTT; CDR3aa: CASTTEREAEAFF
v_gene: TRBV5-4; j_gene: TRBJ2-5; abundance: once; d_gene: NA; CDR3nt: TGTGCCAGCAGCTTGCCGACTGGACTAATACAAGAGACCCAGTACTTC; CDR3aa: CASSLPTGLIQETQYF
v_gene: TRBV2; j_gene: TRBJ1-2; abundance: NA; d_gene: TRBD1; CDR3nt: TGTGCCAGCAGGGACAGGGGCCGATATGGCTACACCTTC; CDR3aa: CASRDRGRYGYTF
v_gene: TRBV20-1; j_gene: TRBJ2-7; abundance: NA; d_gene: NA; CDR3nt: TGCAGTGCCGGGATGGCGCACGAGCAGTACTTC; CDR3aa: CSAGMAHEQYF
v_gene: TRBV2; j_gene: TRBJ1-1; abundance: NA; d_gene: TRBD1; CDR3nt: TGTGCCAGCAGTGTCGGGACAGGGGGTACTGAAGCTTTCTTT; CDR3aa: CASSVGTGGTEAFF
v_gene: TRBV14; j_gene: TRBJ2-1; abundance: NA; d_gene: NA; CDR3nt: TGTGCCAGCAGCCAAGATAGGCTACCATACAATGAGCAGTTCTTC; CDR3aa: CASSQDRLPYNEQFF
v_gene: TRBV2; j_gene: TRBJ2-3; abundance: NA; d_gene: NA; CDR3nt: TGTGCCAGCAGTGTTCAGTACGGAGGGGCAGATACGCAGTATTTT; CDR3aa: CASSVQYGGADTQYF
v_gene: TRBV5-1; j_gene: TRBJ2-5; abundance: once; d_gene: NA; CDR3nt: TGCGCCAGCAGCCCGGAGATTCAAGAGACCCAGTACTTC; CDR3aa: CASSPEIQETQYF
v_gene: TRBV4-1; j_gene: TRBJ1-3; abundance: NA; d_gene: NA; CDR3nt: TGCGCCAGCAGCCGACAGGTCTCAGGAAACACCATATATTTT; CDR3aa: CASSRQVSGNTIYF
v_gene: TRBV5-1; j_gene: TRBJ2-1; abundance: NA; d_gene: TRBD2; CDR3nt: TGCGCCAGCAGCTTGGCCGGGCTAGCGGGAGGGGAGCAGTTCTTC; CDR3aa: CASSLAGLAGGEQFF
v_gene: TRBV15; j_gene: TRBJ1-1; abundance: once; d_gene: TRBD1; CDR3nt: TGTGCCACCAGCAGAGAGGACAGGATGAACACTGAAGCTTTCTTT; CDR3aa: CATSREDRMNTEAFF
v_gene: TRBV5-1; j_gene: TRBJ2-7; abundance: NA; d_gene: TRBD2; CDR3nt: TGCGCCAGCAGCTTGGGACTAGCGAGCTACGAGCAGTACTTC; CDR3aa: CASSLGLASYEQYF
v_gene: TRBV30; j_gene: TRBJ2-5; abundance: NA; d_gene: NA; CDR3nt: TGTGCCTGGAGTGACAGGCCGGGGGTGTTAGCGACCCAGTACTTC; CDR3aa: CAWSDRPGVLATQYF